These 26 T cell receptor beta chains share one sample of origin, sequenced in a study of blood T cell repertoires in COVID-19. TCRdb's table, derived via immunoSEQ multiplex PCR, lists solely in-frame clones and lacks some. The sample consists of approximately 200,000 clones, around 80% of them appearing once. The sequenced sample consisted of peripheral blood. All receptors come from a woman between 55 and 75 years old who had recovered from COVID-19.

This chain links TRBV7-2 with TRBJ2-7, with 8 bases that match TRBD2. Per the germline V gene, CDR1 is SGHTA and CDR2 is FQGNSA. V trimming: 1 base; J trimming: 2 bases; junction bases outside the gene matches: 4. This CDR3 contains 15 residues. The CDR3, as DNA: TGTGCCAGCAGCTTAGTCGGGGGGGGAACCTACGAGCAGTACTTC. The encoded protein is CASSLVGGGTYEQYF.

The chain links TRBV7-2 to TRBJ2-2; a weak D match, TRBD1 (6 bases). The V end was cut by 5 bases, the J end by 3 bases, with 10 bases between. This CDR3 is 14 amino acids long. Germline lookup yields CDR1 SGHTA and CDR2 FQGNSA. The CDR3 DNA reads as TGTGCCAGCAGCCGCCAGGGGTACACCGGGGAGCTGTTTTTT. It translates to CASSRQGYTGELFF.

The J gene is TRBJ2-3, the V gene TRBV5-1, with 11 bases that match TRBD2. CDR3 size: 18 residues. Per the germline V gene, CDR1 is SGHRS and CDR2 is YFSETQ. Trimming removed 2 bases from V and 0 bases from J; junction bases left unmatched: 8. CDR3 DNA sequence: TGCGCCAGCAGCTTCCTCGGGACTAGCGGCACTAGCACAGATACGCAGTATTTT. Protein product: CASSFLGTSGTSTDTQYF.

This clone was detected a few times. The V and J genes are TRBV5-1 and TRBJ1-4; D is possibly TRBD1 (5 bases). The CDR3 extends over 15 amino acids. Trimming pared 4 bases from V and 3 bases from J, leaving 13 bases between. Germline values: CDR1 SGHRS, CDR2 YFSETQ. In DNA, the CDR3 is TGCGCCAGCAGCACCCTAGGGGACTCTAATGAAAAACTGTTTTTT. It translates to CASSTLGDSNEKLFF. Filled out from reference TRBV5-1 and TRBJ1-4, the complete variable domain reads KAGVTQTPRYLIKTRGQQVTLSCSPISGHRSVSWYQQTPGQGLQFLFEYFSETQRNKGNFPGRFSGRQFSNSRSEMNVSTLELGDSALYLCASSTLGDSNEKLFFGSGTQLSVL.

This clone was found a few times. The chain recombines TRBV27 with TRBJ2-7, with D possibly TRBD1 on 7 matching bases. Trimming took 4 bases from V and 1 from J, leaving 17 bases between them. CDR3 size: 16 residues. CDR1 MNHEY and CDR2 SMNVEV come from the germline V gene (reference sequence). CDR3 DNA: TGTGCCAGCAGTTACTCCAGGGGGGCTTTATCCTACGAGCAGTACTTC. Translation: CASSYSRGALSYEQYF.

DNA of the CDR3: TGTGCCAGCAGCCCGAACAGGGGTGGGGAGACCCAGTACTTC. This sequence encodes CASSPNRGGETQYF. The chain links TRBV7-3 to TRBJ2-5; 7 bases fit TRBD1. CDR1 SGHTA and CDR2 FQGTGA come from the germline V gene. This CDR3 contains 14 residues. Losses at the gene ends were 5 bases for V and 5 bases for J; bases not matched to a gene: 8.

The chain is built from TRBV10-2 and TRBJ1-2; D is unclear. Germline CDR1 and CDR2: WSHSY and SAAADI. The CDR3 sequence is 16 residues long. Between the trimmed V and J ends, which lost 4 bases and 5 bases, there was a span of 20 bases. CDR3 sequence (DNA): TGCGCCAGCAGTGGAGGTACCGGGTCCTTTTCTTATGGCTACACCTTC. The encoded protein is CASSGGTGSFSYGYTF.

V usage is TRBV3-1 (or the pseudogene TRBV3-2) and J usage is TRBJ2-7; no firm D call. Trimming pared 0 bases from V and 7 bases from J, leaving 4 bases between. From germline, CDR1 is LGHDT and CDR2 YNNKEL (reference sequence). CDR3 size: 11 residues. The CDR3 loop is CASSQEREQYF. In nucleotides, the CDR3 is TGTGCCAGCAGCCAAGAACGGGAGCAGTACTTC.

The chain links TRBV20-1 to TRBJ1-6; perhaps TRBD1 as D (5 bases). The CDR3 is 13 residues long. Trimming removed 3 bases from V and 8 bases from J, with 11 bases in between. Germline V gene lookup returns CDR1 DFQATT and CDR2 SNEGSKA (reference sequence). The CDR3 DNA is TGCAGTGCTAGTCGCCAGGGTGATTCACCCCTCCACTTT. Translating gives CSASRQGDSPLHF.

The rearrangement uses TRBV19 and TRBJ2-2; D gene uncertain. V lost 5 bases, J lost 4 bases, and 20 bases lay in between. CDR3 size: 17 residues. Germline V gene data show CDR1 as LNHDA and CDR2 as SQIVND (reference sequence). The DNA for the CDR3 is TGTGCCAGTAGTTCGAGTCTGAGACAAGGATCCACCGGGGAGCTGTTTTTT. This encodes CASSSSLRQGSTGELFF.

The rearrangement joins TRBV6-2 or TRBV6-3 to TRBJ2-1, with TRBD2 matching 7 bases. The CDR3 contains 16 residues. Germline V gene sequence: CDR1 MNHEY, CDR2 SVGEGT. J lost 10 bases, V lost 2 bases, and 14 bases had no gene match. The CDR3 is CASSYPPVAGEWEQFF. In nucleotides, the CDR3 is TGTGCCAGCAGTTACCCCCCAGTAGCGGGTGAATGGGAGCAGTTCTTC.

V and J are TRBV3-1 (or the pseudogene TRBV3-2) and TRBJ2-7, with a tentative D call TRBD2 (5 bases). This CDR3 is built from 13 residues. The germline V gene has CDR1 LGHDT and CDR2 YNNKEL (reference sequence). V lost 1 base and J 5 bases, leaving 9 bases between the germline ends. CDR3 residues: CASSQGLAHEQYF. For the CDR3, the DNA is TGTGCCAGCAGCCAAGGGCTAGCCCACGAGCAGTACTTC.

The rearrangement uses TRBV2 and TRBJ1-6; D gene ambiguous. The V and J ends lost 8 bases and 0 bases respectively, with 5 bases between them. The CDR3 loop spans 13 amino acids. Per the germline V gene, CDR1 is SNHLY and CDR2 is FYNNEI. CDR3 bases: TGTGCCAGCCGGAGCTCCTATAATTCACCCCTCCACTTT. This encodes CASRSSYNSPLHF.

This sequence joins TRBV19 and TRBJ2-3; TRBD1 matches 7 bases. This CDR3 region has 15 residues. Germline values: CDR1 LNHDA, CDR2 SQIVND (reference sequence). V dropped 5 bases and J dropped 0; count of bases not matched to a gene: 5. The CDR3 region has the DNA TGTGCCAGTAGTCCAGGGGACAGTAGCACAGATACGCAGTATTTT. Protein product: CASSPGDSSTDTQYF.

This clone was observed at least ten times. CDR3 nucleotides: TGCGCCAGCAGCTTTAGCGGGGGGGCCGGGAATACGCAGTATTTT. It encodes CASSFSGGAGNTQYF. The J gene is TRBJ2-3, the V gene TRBV5-1; 11 positions match TRBD2. The germline V gene encodes CDR1 SGHRS and CDR2 YFSETQ. J lost 7 bases, V lost 2 bases, and 6 bases had no gene match. The CDR3 spans 15 residues.

The chain uses TRBV7-3 and TRBJ2-1, with 8 bases identical to TRBD2. V trimming: 5 bases; J trimming: 4 bases; junction bases outside the gene matches: 7. Germline V CDR1 and CDR2: SGHTA, FQGTGA. This CDR3 spans 15 amino acids. This chain's CDR3 is CASSIEAGVYNEQFF. CDR3 in DNA: TGTGCCAGCAGCATCGAAGCGGGGGTGTACAATGAGCAGTTCTTC.

V usage is TRBV19 and J usage is TRBJ1-5, with a possible D match to TRBD1 (5 bases). CDR1 is LNHDA, CDR2 SQIVND, per germline (reference sequence). V was pared by 3 bases and J by 4 bases, with 10 bases between. This CDR3 has 14 residues. The chain's CDR3 is CASSIRAVNQPQHF. In nucleotides, the CDR3 is TGTGCCAGTAGTATCAGGGCAGTAAATCAGCCCCAGCATTTT.

The rearrangement links TRBV20-1 to TRBJ1-1, with D unclear. With 4 bases removed from V and 11 bases from J, the gap between germline ends came to 14 bases. CDR3 length: 11 residues. CDR1 is DFQATT and CDR2 is SNEGSKA in the germline V gene (reference sequence). CDR3 loop: CSATEGRIAFF. As DNA, the CDR3 is TGCAGTGCTACCGAGGGAAGGATCGCTTTCTTT.

The V call is TRBV3-1 (or the pseudogene TRBV3-2), the J call TRBJ1-2, with 9 bases that match TRBD1. The V gene end was trimmed by 2 bases and the J gene end by 4 bases; junction bases not matched to a gene: 2. Germline values: CDR1 LGHDT, CDR2 YNNKEL (reference sequence). The CDR3 runs 14 residues. CDR3 amino acids: CASSQNRGPYGYTF. CDR3 DNA sequence: TGTGCCAGCAGCCAAAACAGGGGGCCCTATGGCTACACCTTC.

The chain joins TRBV6-6 to TRBJ1-2; D is uncertain. This CDR3 is built from 16 residues. Trimming stripped 6 bases from V and 3 bases from J, with 20 bases between. Germline loops: CDR1 MNHNY, CDR2 SVGAGI (reference sequence). The DNA for the CDR3 is TGTGCCAGCAGCCCGACGGGATCTAAGGGTCACTATGGCTACACCTTC. Protein product: CASSPTGSKGHYGYTF.

The chain carries TRBV19 and TRBJ1-5, with D perhaps TRBD1 (5 bases). Germline loops: CDR1 LNHDA, CDR2 SQIVND (reference sequence). Trimming took off 5 bases at V and 0 bases at J, with 11 bases between the two ends. The CDR3 sequence is 15 residues long. The CDR3 nucleotides are TGTGCCAGTAGTGTGGGCAGGGCTAGCAATCAGCCCCAGCATTTT. Translating it yields CASSVGRASNQPQHF.

The V and J genes are TRBV19 and TRBJ1-2; no firm D call. The CDR3 spans 13 residues. Looked up from germline, CDR1 is LNHDA and CDR2 is SQIVND (reference sequence). V lost 5 bases and J 2 bases, leaving 9 bases between the germline ends. For the CDR3, the DNA is TGTGCCAGTAGTCCCCGGGAGAACTATGGCTACACCTTC. Its protein product is CASSPRENYGYTF.

The genes are TRBV4-1 and TRBJ2-3, with 12 positions matching TRBD2. CDR1 and CDR2 from the germline V gene are MGHRA and YSYEKL. V shed 4 bases and J 0 bases; nucleotides not matched to a gene: 8. The CDR3 is 18 residues long. CDR3 loop: CASSPLAGGIPSTDTQYF. The CDR3 DNA reads TGCGCCAGCAGCCCACTAGCGGGGGGAATCCCTAGCACAGATACGCAGTATTTT.

This sequence joins TRBV7-3 and TRBJ2-1, with TRBD2 identical over 12 bases. V shed 2 bases and J 7 bases; nucleotides not matched to a gene: 3. CDR3 length: 15 amino acids. Per germline, CDR1 SGHTA and CDR2 FQGTGA. CDR3 sequence reads: CASSLRLAGVNEQFF. The CDR3 region has the DNA TGTGCCAGCAGCTTACGACTAGCGGGGGTAAATGAGCAGTTCTTC.

The chain has TRBV9 and TRBJ2-1, with 10 bases fitting TRBD2. Germline V CDR1 and CDR2: SGDLS, YYNGEE. V dropped 0 bases and J dropped 10; count of bases not matched to a gene: 10. The CDR3 length is 16 residues. CDR3 coding DNA: TGTGCCAGCAGCGTAGCTTTCTTAGCGGGGGGCTGGGAGCAGTTCTTC. As protein: CASSVAFLAGGWEQFF.

The chain links TRBV6-5 to TRBJ1-4, with D unclear. Germline CDR1 and CDR2: MNHEY and SVGAGI. Trimming left V 7 bases short and J 6 bases short, with 12 bases between. The CDR3 covers 13 residues. Written as DNA, the CDR3 is TGTGCCAGCACCCCGCAGGTAGATGAAAAACTGTTTTTT. Amino acids: CASTPQVDEKLFF.